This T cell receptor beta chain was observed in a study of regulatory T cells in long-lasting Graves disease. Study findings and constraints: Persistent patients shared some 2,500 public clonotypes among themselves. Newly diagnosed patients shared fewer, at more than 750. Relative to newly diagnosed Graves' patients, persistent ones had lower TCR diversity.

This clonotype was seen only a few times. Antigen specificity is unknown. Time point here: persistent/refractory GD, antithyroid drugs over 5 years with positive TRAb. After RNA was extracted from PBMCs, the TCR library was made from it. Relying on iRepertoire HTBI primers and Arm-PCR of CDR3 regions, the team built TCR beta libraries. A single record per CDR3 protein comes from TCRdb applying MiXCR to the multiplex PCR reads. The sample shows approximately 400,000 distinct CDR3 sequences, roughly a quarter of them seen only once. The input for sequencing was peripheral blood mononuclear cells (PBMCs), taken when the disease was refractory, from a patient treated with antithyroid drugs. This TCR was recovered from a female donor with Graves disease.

CDR3 protein: CASSLDRRTTYEQYF. Written as DNA, the CDR3 is TGCGCCAGCAGCTTGGACCGCCGGACAACCTACGAGCAGTACTTC. This chain uses TRBV5-1 with TRBJ2-7, with D tentatively TRBD1 (5 bases). The CDR3 extends over 15 amino acids. The germline V gene encodes CDR1 SGHRS and CDR2 YFSETQ. V lost 0 bases, J lost 2 bases, and 12 bases lay in between.